Listed below are T cell receptor beta chains from one sample, sequenced in a study of T-cell reconstitution after alpha-beta-depleted transplantation in children. TCRdb fed the PCR reads into MiXCR, producing one record per CDR3 protein. The table records 500,000 or so distinct CDR3 sequences, approximately 30% of them present only once. Sequencing used PBMCs from the stem cell graft donor, obtained from the stem cell graft. The origin of the receptors is a human donor who donated a stem cell graft to a child with aplastic anemia. Both conserved end residues are part of each CDR3. A D gene is named only where the DNA matches it firmly. Part of the rows lack a size; the others show once, few, many or a class for expanded clones.

d_gene	v_gene	abundance	j_gene	CDR3aa	CDR3nt
.	TRBV29-1	.	TRBJ1-4	CSVEDRGLNEKLFF	TGCAGCGTTGAAGATCGGGGCCTAAATGAAAAACTGTTTTTT
.	TRBV7-2	.	TRBJ2-3	CASSLVRPDTQYF	TGTGCCAGCAGCTTAGTACGGCCAGATACGCAGTATTTT
.	TRBV29-1	.	TRBJ2-7	CSVLTGLAFEQYF	TGCAGCGTGCTGACAGGTCTCGCCTTCGAGCAGTACTTC
.	TRBV29-1	few	TRBJ2-1	CSVGDSLLYNEQFF	TGCAGCGTGGGGGACTCCCTCTTGTACAATGAGCAGTTCTTC
TRBD2	TRBV4-1	few	TRBJ2-1	CASSQDTPLAGGSYNEQFF	TGCGCCAGCAGCCAAGATACCCCTCTAGCGGGAGGATCCTACAATGAGCAGTTCTTC
.	TRBV29-1	.	TRBJ2-3	CSVGASGTDTQYF	TGCAGCGTTGGAGCTAGCGGCACAGATACGCAGTATTTT
.	TRBV7-8	.	TRBJ1-2	CASSRPRDTRANYGYTF	TGTGCCAGCAGCCGCCCTCGGGACACTAGAGCTAACTATGGCTACACCTTC
TRBD1	TRBV6-2/TRBV6-3	.	TRBJ2-5	CASSGQGDGTQYF	TGTGCCAGCAGCGGACAGGGGGACGGGACCCAGTACTTC
.	TRBV29-1	few	TRBJ2-5	CSVDSAAQETQYF	TGCAGCGTTGATTCGGCAGCTCAAGAGACCCAGTACTTC
TRBD1	TRBV4-2	few	TRBJ2-7	CASSQEPQGAYEQYF	TGTGCCAGCAGCCAAGAGCCTCAGGGGGCCTACGAGCAGTACTTC
TRBD1	TRBV18	.	TRBJ1-4	CASSPRTIGTDNEKLFF	TGTGCCAGCTCACCACGGACGATCGGGACAGATAATGAAAAACTGTTTTTT
.	TRBV5-6	.	TRBJ1-1	CASSWMTEAFF	TGTGCCAGCAGCTGGATGACTGAAGCTTTCTTT
TRBD1	TRBV6-1	.	TRBJ1-4	CASGGAGTGGANEKLFF	TGTGCCAGTGGTGGAGCCGGGACAGGGGGCGCGAATGAAAAACTGTTTTTT
.	TRBV5-6	few	TRBJ2-5	CASSLVGFARRETQYF	TGTGCCAGCAGCTTGGTTGGCTTCGCTAGGCGAGAGACCCAGTACTTC
.	TRBV20-1	.	TRBJ1-2	CSASVRGAWLSEGYTF	TGCAGTGCTAGTGTTCGGGGTGCGTGGCTGAGTGAGGGCTACACCTTC
.	TRBV18	.	TRBJ2-5	CASSPPSGSETQYF	TGTGCCAGCTCACCACCGTCGGGATCAGAGACCCAGTACTTC
.	TRBV20-1	few	TRBJ1-3	CSAASRGGTLGNTIYF	TGCAGTGCCGCGTCTCGGGGGGGGACCTTAGGAAACACCATATATTTT
.	TRBV4-2	.	TRBJ1-4	CASSQGEGREQLFF	TGTGCCAGCAGCCAAGGAGAGGGGCGTGAACAACTGTTTTTT
.	TRBV7-9	few	TRBJ2-7	CASSLAPGIGSYEQYF	TGTGCCAGCAGCTTAGCTCCAGGGATAGGGTCGTACGAGCAGTACTTC
TRBD2	TRBV7-8	.	TRBJ2-1	CASSKKATSGRVNEQFF	TGTGCCAGCAGCAAAAAAGCTACTAGCGGGAGGGTCAATGAGCAGTTCTTC
.	TRBV20-1	few	TRBJ2-1	CSASPGTLVNEQFF	TGCAGTGCTAGCCCCGGGACTCTAGTCAATGAGCAGTTCTTC
TRBD2	TRBV20-1	.	TRBJ2-1	CSGASGSFSYNEQFF	TGCAGTGGGGCTAGCGGGAGCTTCTCCTACAATGAGCAGTTCTTC
TRBD1	TRBV27	once	TRBJ1-5	CASSANRGNRQPQHF	TGTGCCAGCAGTGCGAACAGGGGGAACAGGCAGCCCCAGCATTTT
TRBD1	TRBV29-1	few	TRBJ1-6	CSVQDRDRSPLHF	TGCAGCGTCCAGGACAGGGATCGGTCACCCCTCCACTTT
.	TRBV6-2/TRBV6-3	.	TRBJ1-6	CASSPPGQTRHWDSPLHF	TGTGCCAGTAGTCCCCCCGGACAGACAAGGCATTGGGATTCACCCCTCCACTTT
.	TRBV27	few	TRBJ2-2	CASSATGREGELFF	TGTGCCAGCAGTGCGACAGGGCGGGAAGGGGAGCTGTTTTTT
.	TRBV27	.	TRBJ1-1	CASSLLRGGTEAFF	TGTGCCAGCAGTCTACTTCGGGGAGGCACTGAAGCTTTCTTT
TRBD1	TRBV18	.	TRBJ1-1	CASSLDRAKVRTEAFF	TGTGCCAGCTCACTCGACAGGGCGAAGGTGCGGACTGAAGCTTTCTTT
TRBD2	TRBV6-5	.	TRBJ2-7	CASSSLAGEGEQYF	TGTGCCAGCAGTTCCTTAGCGGGAGAAGGCGAGCAGTACTTC
TRBD2	TRBV5-1	few	TRBJ2-7	CASSLSSGSSYEQYF	TGCGCCAGCAGCTTGTCTAGCGGGTCCTCCTACGAGCAGTACTTC
.	TRBV7-9	.	TRBJ2-1	CASSPYGGGEQFF	TGTGCCAGCAGCCCTTATGGGGGAGGTGAGCAGTTCTTC
TRBD1	TRBV27	many	TRBJ2-2	CASSPDRGIGELFF	TGTGCCAGCAGTCCCGACAGGGGGATCGGGGAGCTGTTTTTT
TRBD2	TRBV11-2	.	TRBJ2-3	CASSVGAGGLGGTDTQYF	TGTGCCAGCAGCGTGGGGGCGGGAGGGCTGGGTGGGACAGATACGCAGTATTTT
TRBD2	TRBV6-4	.	TRBJ2-1	CASSGLAGASYNEQFF	TGTGCCAGCAGTGGACTAGCGGGAGCGAGCTACAATGAGCAGTTCTTC
.	TRBV6-6	.	TRBJ2-3	CASSYDTTDTQYF	TGTGCCAGCAGTTACGACACCACAGATACGCAGTATTTT
.	TRBV27	.	TRBJ1-1	CASSSLMAGVKDTEAFF	TGTGCCAGCAGTTCCCTAATGGCCGGTGTAAAGGACACTGAAGCTTTCTTT
TRBD2	TRBV11-2	.	TRBJ2-1	CASSSPGLAGGTYNEQFF	TGTGCCAGCAGCTCCCCCGGACTAGCGGGAGGGACCTACAATGAGCAGTTCTTC
.	TRBV7-2	.	TRBJ2-7	CASSSPGPAQEQYF	TGTGCCAGCAGCTCCCCGGGACCTGCCCAGGAGCAGTACTTC
.	TRBV7-2	few	TRBJ2-7	CASSPRGASSYEQYF	TGTGCCAGCAGCCCCCGGGGGGCGAGCTCCTACGAGCAGTACTTC
TRBD1	TRBV12-3/TRBV12-4	.	TRBJ1-2	CASSTPTGRGYTF	TGTGCCAGCAGCACTCCGACAGGGCGGGGCTACACCTTC
TRBD2	TRBV2	.	TRBJ2-3	CASSPMGTSQSTDTQYF	TGTGCCAGCAGCCCGATGGGGACTAGTCAGTCCACAGATACGCAGTATTTT
TRBD1	TRBV6-1	few	TRBJ2-1	CASSPTWTGMGEQFF	TGTGCCAGCAGCCCAACTTGGACAGGGATGGGCGAGCAGTTCTTC
TRBD1	TRBV27	few	TRBJ2-7	CASRRGQGYEQYF	TGTGCCAGCAGGCGGGGACAGGGCTACGAGCAGTACTTC
.	TRBV30	few	TRBJ1-1	CAWSYGGARTEAFF	TGTGCCTGGAGTTATGGAGGGGCGAGGACTGAAGCTTTCTTT
TRBD1	TRBV5-1	few	TRBJ2-7	CASSSRQGANHEQYF	TGCGCCAGCAGCTCACGGCAGGGGGCGAACCACGAGCAGTACTTC
TRBD2	TRBV29-1	.	TRBJ2-1	CSVEGLAGSNEQFF	TGCAGCGTGGAGGGACTAGCGGGATCCAATGAGCAGTTCTTC
.	TRBV5-1	once	TRBJ2-7	CASSSSTQGRYEQYF	TGCGCCAGCAGCTCGAGTACTCAGGGACGCTACGAGCAGTACTTC
.	TRBV6-2/TRBV6-3	.	TRBJ1-1	CASSYRAGPVLNTEAFF	TGTGCCAGCAGTTACCGGGCAGGGCCGGTGTTAAACACTGAAGCTTTCTTT
TRBD2	TRBV4-2	.	TRBJ2-3	CASSRPSDSGSTDTQYF	TGTGCCAGCAGCCGCCCCTCGGATAGCGGGAGCACAGATACGCAGTATTTT